This section outlines one T cell receptor (beta chain) sequence together with its context. Produced via immunoSEQ multiplex PCR; TCRdb's table is partial and in-frame only. The sample lists fewer than 100,000 clones; roughly 69% were seen once. The data belong to a study of shared clonotypes between healthy human individuals. The receptor was derived from a man aged 30 to 39 in good health. The sample was memory CD8+ T cells sorted from blood. Stated subset: CD45RO+ cells pooled with CCR7-negative TemRA cells.

The CDR3 DNA follows: TGTGCCAGCAGTTTACTAGCGGGAGCTGCTGAGACCCAGTACTTC. Its protein product is CASSLLAGAAETQYF. V is TRBV28 and J is TRBJ2-5; TRBD2 agrees at 10 bases. The length of the CDR3 is 15 residues. Germline CDR1 MDHEN, CDR2 SYDVKM. The V and J ends lost 2 bases and 5 bases, in that order; junction bases with no gene match: 5.